The clone carrying this TCR beta chain was seen repeatedly, ten times or more. Its specificity is unknown. Per the authors' pipeline: Using the CDR3 differences seen across clinicopathological groups, the authors built a distant-metastasis classifier for papillary thyroid cancer, which was meant to discriminate distant-metastatic patients. From the PCR reads, TCRdb re-called clones with MiXCR. These V and J calls rely on TCRdb rather than the paper's analysis. The sample has tens of thousands of clones, 20% to 25% seen once. Patients underwent thyroid surgery, and none had received any treatment before it. The data were taken from a study of metastatic and nonmetastatic thyroid tumors. Study background: Thyroid patients, malignant and benign, had repertoires compared across blood and tumor or nodule tissue. Study results and caveats: Compared with benign nodules, malignant thyroid tumors were reported to have significantly higher TCR beta diversity in both blood and tumor.

The CDR3 spans 15 residues. Trimming took 2 bases from V and 2 from J; bases not matched to a gene: 4. Germline CDR1 reads LNHNV; CDR2 reads YYDKDF (reference sequence). The clonotype was recovered from a female donor with papillary thyroid cancer or a benign thyroid nodule (not recorded which). Some clones in this sample may be carry-over from other donors' samples. This sequence joins TRBV15 and TRBJ2-3, with TRBD1 matching 7 bases. Sequencing was done on a sample of adjacent normal tissue. Written as DNA, the CDR3 is TGTGCCACCAGCAGACGACAGGGAATCACAGATACGCAGTATTTT. Amino acid sequence: CATSRRQGITDTQYF.